This T cell receptor beta chain was recorded in a study of T cells in Graves' hyperthyroidism and ophthalmopathy. Study outcomes and limitations: Stable hyperthyroidism was told apart from ophthalmopathy by a model built on 13 V-J features. Expanded thyroid clonotypes (above 0.001) were mostly also found in blood.

Template material for amplifying TCR beta CDR3 regions consisted of RNA transcripts. First-round RT-PCR with HTBI primers amplified the TCR CDR3 region. TCRdb independently ran MiXCR on the multiplex PCR reads; one entry per CDR3 protein. The table lists under 600,000 distinct CDR3 sequences, roughly 16% of them singletons. This clonotype has ten or more counts. Its target is unknown. Diagnostic decisions used clinical symptoms, serum thyroxine and TRAb, thyroid ultrasound and orbital computed tomography. Fresh 10 ml peripheral blood yielded PBMCs. This sequence originates from a woman between 40 and 50 years old with Graves' ophthalmopathy. Sequencing used blood.

The CDR3 sequence is CASSGTGGGTEAFF. In DNA, the CDR3 is TGTGCCAGCAGTGGAACAGGGGGCGGCACTGAAGCTTTCTTT. The chain uses TRBV12-3 or TRBV12-4 and TRBJ1-1; TRBD1 matches 9 bases. The CDR3 is made up of 14 amino acids. The J segment lost 4 bases and the V segment lost 5 bases, leaving 5 bases of the junction unmatched.